Listed below are T cell receptor beta chains from one sample, sequenced in a study of Ad26.COV2.S vaccination and SARS-CoV-2 variants. Repertoires were generated with immunoSEQ multiplex PCR, while TCRdb's copy carries only in-frame clones and drops some. The repertoire holds around 300,000 clones, with 85% to 90% as singletons. The input for sequencing was peripheral blood, taken in a trial of Ad26.COV2.S vaccine versus placebo. These receptors were taken from a person aged 18-60 years who received the Ad26.COV2.S COVID-19 vaccine or a placebo. Each CDR3 is given without its conserved first and last residue.

V	J	CDR3
TRBV3-1/TRBV3-2	TRBJ1-6	ASSHPGPKHSPLH
TRBV15	TRBJ2-5	ATSRGQGEETQY
TRBV19	TRBJ1-1	ASSDSLGAYTEAF
TRBV4-3	TRBJ1-3	ASSPRFVGVGNTIY
TRBV29-1	TRBJ2-1	SVEDGLYNEQF
TRBV18	TRBJ2-3	ASSPPSRGPDTQY
TRBV18	TRBJ1-2	ASSPLSTGEGIYGYT
TRBV29-1	TRBJ1-2	SVEGRKNYGYT
TRBV27	TRBJ1-5	ASRGGIHNQPQH
TRBV7-9	TRBJ1-2	ASSLYPESWGYT
TRBV29-1	TRBJ1-4	SVGRGDEKLF
TRBV27	TRBJ2-1	ASSGGAYNEQF
TRBV9	TRBJ2-1	ASSTYPNEQF
TRBV19	TRBJ1-6	ASSSQTGGWGSPLH
TRBV7-9	TRBJ2-2	ASSGSGRNTGELF
TRBV19	TRBJ2-1	ASSIFSRLDEQF
TRBV2	TRBJ2-5	ASSVVRETQY
TRBV5-1	TRBJ2-3	ASKGRPSTDTQY
TRBV5-4	TRBJ2-1	ASSNDRGQGNEQF
TRBV7-8	TRBJ2-3	ASSLGPTDTQY
TRBV7-9	TRBJ1-2	ASSLPLTRNYGYT
TRBV7-9	TRBJ1-5	ASSLSRDQPQH
TRBV10-3	TRBJ1-5	AISESDRNNQPQH